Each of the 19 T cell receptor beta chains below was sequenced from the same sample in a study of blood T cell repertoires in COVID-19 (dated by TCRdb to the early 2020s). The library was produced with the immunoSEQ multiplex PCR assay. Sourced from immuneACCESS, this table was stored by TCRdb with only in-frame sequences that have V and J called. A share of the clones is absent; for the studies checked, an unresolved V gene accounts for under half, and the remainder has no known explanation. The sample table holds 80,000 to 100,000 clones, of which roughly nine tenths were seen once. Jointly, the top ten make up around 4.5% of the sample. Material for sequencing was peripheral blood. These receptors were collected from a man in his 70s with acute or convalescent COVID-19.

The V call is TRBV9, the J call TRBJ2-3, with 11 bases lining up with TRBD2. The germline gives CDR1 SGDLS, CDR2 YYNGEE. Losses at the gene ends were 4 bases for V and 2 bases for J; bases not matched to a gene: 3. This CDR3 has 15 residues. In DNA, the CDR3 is TGTGCCAGCAGCACTAGCGGGGGTCACACAGATACGCAGTATTTT. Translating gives CASSTSGGHTDTQYF.

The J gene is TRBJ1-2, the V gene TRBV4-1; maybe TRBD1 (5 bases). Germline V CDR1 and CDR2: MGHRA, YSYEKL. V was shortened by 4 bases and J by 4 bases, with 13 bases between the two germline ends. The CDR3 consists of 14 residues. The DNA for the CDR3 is TGCGCCAGCAGCCTCCGACAGAGAGCCTATGGCTACACCTTC. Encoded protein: CASSLRQRAYGYTF.

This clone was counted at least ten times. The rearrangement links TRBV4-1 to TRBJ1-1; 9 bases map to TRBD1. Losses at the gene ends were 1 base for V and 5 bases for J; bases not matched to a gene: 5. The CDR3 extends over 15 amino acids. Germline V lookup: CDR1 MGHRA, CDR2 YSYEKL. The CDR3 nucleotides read TGCGCCAGCAGCCAAGCCCACAGGGGGCGGACTGAAGCTTTCTTT. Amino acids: CASSQAHRGRTEAFF.

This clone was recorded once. The CDR3 reads CATSEPGGKGEKLFF. The CDR3 nucleotides are TGTGCCACCAGTGAGCCAGGGGGAAAAGGAGAAAAACTGTTTTTT. The chain is built from TRBV24-1 and TRBJ1-4, with TRBD1 matching over 7 bases. The V and J ends lost 4 bases and 8 bases, in that order; junction bases with no gene match: 9. Germline V gene data show CDR1 as KGHDR and CDR2 as SFDVKD. This CDR3 has 15 residues.

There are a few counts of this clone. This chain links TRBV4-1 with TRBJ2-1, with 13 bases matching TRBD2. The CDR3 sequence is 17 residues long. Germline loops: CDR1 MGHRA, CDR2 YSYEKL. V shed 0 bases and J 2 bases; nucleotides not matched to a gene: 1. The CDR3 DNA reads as TGCGCCAGCAGCCAAGAAGGACTAGCGGGGGCCTACAATGAGCAGTTCTTC. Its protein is CASSQEGLAGAYNEQFF.

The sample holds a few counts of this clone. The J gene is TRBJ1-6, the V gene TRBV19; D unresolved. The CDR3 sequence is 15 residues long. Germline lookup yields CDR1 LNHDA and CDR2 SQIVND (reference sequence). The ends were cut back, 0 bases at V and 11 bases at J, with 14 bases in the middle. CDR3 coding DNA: TGTGCCAGTAGTATAGACGTCGCAGCGGCGGCACCCCTCCACTTT. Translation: CASSIDVAAAAPLHF. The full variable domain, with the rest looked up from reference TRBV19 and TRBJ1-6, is DGGITQSPKYLFRKEGQNVTLSCEQNLNHDAMYWYRQDPGQGLRLIYYSQIVNDFQKGDIAEGYSVSREKKESFPLTVTSAQKNPTAFYLCASSIDVAAAAPLHFGNGTRLTVT.

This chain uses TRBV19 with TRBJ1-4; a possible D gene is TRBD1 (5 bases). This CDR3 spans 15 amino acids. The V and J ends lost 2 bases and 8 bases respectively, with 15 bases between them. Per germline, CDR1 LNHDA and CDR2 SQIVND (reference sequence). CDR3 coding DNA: TGTGCCAGTAGTATAATTTCGGGGGTTGGGGAAAAACTGTTTTTT. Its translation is CASSIISGVGEKLFF.

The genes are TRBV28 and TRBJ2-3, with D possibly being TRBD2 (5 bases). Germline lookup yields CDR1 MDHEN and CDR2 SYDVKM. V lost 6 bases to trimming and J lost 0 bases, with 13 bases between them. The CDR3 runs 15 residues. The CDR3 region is CASSHGRVSTDTQYF. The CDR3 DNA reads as TGTGCCAGCAGCCACGGGCGGGTGAGCACAGATACGCAGTATTTT.

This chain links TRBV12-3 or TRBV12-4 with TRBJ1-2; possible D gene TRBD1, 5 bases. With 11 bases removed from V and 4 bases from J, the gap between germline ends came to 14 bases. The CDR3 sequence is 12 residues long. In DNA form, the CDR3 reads TGTGCCCTCAGGGAGGCGGGCTATGGCTACACCTTC. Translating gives CALREAGYGYTF.

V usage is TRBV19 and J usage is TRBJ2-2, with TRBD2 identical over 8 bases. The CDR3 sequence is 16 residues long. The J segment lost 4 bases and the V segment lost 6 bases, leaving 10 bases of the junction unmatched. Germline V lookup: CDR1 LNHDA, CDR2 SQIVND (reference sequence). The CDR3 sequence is CASSPTLLAGTGELFF. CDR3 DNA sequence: TGTGCCAGTAGCCCCACCCTCCTAGCGGGCACCGGGGAGCTGTTTTTT. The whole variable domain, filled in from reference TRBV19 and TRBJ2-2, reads DGGITQSPKYLFRKEGQNVTLSCEQNLNHDAMYWYRQDPGQGLRLIYYSQIVNDFQKGDIAEGYSVSREKKESFPLTVTSAQKNPTAFYLCASSPTLLAGTGELFFGEGSRLTVL.

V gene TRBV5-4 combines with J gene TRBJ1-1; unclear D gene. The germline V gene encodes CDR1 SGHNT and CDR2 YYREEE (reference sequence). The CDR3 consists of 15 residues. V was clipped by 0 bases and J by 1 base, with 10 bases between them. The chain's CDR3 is CASSLDPRGNTEAFF. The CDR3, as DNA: TGTGCCAGCAGCTTGGACCCTCGGGGGAACACTGAAGCTTTCTTT.

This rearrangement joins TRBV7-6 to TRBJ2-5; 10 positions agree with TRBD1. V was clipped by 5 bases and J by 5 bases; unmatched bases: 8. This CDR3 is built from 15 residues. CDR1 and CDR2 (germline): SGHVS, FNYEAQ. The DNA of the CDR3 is TGTGCCAGCAGCCGGGACAGGGGATCTAGGGAGACCCAGTACTTC. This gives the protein CASSRDRGSRETQYF.

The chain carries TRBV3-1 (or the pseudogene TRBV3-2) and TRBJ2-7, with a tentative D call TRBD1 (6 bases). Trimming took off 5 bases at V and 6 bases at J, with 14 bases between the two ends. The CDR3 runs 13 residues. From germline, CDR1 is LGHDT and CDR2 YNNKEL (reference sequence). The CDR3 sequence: CASSSLQGTEQYV. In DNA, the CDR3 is TGTGCCAGCAGCTCTCTACAGGGAACCGAGCAGTACGTC.

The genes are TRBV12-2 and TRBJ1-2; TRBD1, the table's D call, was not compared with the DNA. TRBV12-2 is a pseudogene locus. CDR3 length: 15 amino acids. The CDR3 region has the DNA TGTGCAAGTCGCTACCCGGGACACCGACCGGGAGGCTACACCTTC. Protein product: CASRYPGHRPGGYTF.

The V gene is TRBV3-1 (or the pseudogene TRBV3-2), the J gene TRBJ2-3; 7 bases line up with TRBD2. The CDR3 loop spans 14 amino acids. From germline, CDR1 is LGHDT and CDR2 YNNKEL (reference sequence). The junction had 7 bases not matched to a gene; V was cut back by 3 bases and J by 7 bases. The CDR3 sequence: CASSQGGGSHTQYF. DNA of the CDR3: TGTGCCAGCAGCCAGGGGGGGGGTAGCCATACGCAGTATTTT.

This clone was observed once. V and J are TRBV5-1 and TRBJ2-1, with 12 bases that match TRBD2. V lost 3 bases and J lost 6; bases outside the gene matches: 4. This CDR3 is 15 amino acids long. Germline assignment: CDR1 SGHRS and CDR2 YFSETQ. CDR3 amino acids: CASSSWTSGVNEQFF. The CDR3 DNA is TGCGCCAGCAGCTCCTGGACTAGCGGGGTCAATGAGCAGTTCTTC.

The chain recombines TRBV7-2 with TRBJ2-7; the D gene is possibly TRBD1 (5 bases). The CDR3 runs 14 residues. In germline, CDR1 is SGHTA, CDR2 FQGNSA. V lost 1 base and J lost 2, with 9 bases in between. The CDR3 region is CASSLVQGTYEQYF. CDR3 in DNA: TGTGCCAGCAGCTTAGTTCAGGGCACCTACGAGCAGTACTTC.

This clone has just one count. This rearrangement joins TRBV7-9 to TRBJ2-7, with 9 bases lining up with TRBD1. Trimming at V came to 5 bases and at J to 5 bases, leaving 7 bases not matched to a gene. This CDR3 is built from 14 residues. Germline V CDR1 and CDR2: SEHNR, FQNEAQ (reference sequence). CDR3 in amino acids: CASSLRTGDNEQYF. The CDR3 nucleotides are TGTGCCAGCAGCCTACGGACAGGGGATAACGAGCAGTACTTC.

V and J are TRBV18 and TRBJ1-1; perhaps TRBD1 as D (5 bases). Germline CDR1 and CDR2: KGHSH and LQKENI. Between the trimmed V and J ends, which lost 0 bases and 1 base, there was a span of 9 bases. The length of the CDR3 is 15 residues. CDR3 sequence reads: CASSPPGRANTEAFF. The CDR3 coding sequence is TGTGCCAGCTCACCACCGGGCAGGGCGAACACTGAAGCTTTCTTT.